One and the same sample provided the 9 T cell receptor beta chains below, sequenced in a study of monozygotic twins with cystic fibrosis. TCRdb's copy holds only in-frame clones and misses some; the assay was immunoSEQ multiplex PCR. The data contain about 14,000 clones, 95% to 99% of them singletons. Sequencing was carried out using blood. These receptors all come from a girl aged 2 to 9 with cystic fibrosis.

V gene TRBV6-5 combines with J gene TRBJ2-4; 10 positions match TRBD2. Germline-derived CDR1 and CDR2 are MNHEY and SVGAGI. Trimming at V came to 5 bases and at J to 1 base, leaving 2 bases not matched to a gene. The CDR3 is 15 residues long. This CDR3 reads CASSGSGRAKNIQYF. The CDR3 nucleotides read TGTGCCAGCAGTGGTAGCGGGAGGGCCAAAAACATTCAGTACTTC.

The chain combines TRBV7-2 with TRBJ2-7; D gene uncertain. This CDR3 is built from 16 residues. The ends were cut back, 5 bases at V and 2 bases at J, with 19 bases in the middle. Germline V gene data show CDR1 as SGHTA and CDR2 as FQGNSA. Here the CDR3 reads CASSHPRILSAYEQYF. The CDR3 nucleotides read TGTGCCAGCAGCCACCCGCGCATCCTCTCTGCCTACGAGCAGTACTTC.

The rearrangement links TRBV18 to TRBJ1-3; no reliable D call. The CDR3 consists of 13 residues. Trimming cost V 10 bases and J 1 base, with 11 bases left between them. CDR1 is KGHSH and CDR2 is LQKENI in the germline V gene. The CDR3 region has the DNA TGTGCCACCGTTAAGCCATCTGGAAACACCATATATTTT. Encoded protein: CATVKPSGNTIYF.

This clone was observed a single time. The CDR3 bases are TGCAGTGCTTCAAGCGTGGATGAGCAGTTCTTC. It translates to CSASSVDEQFF. V gene TRBV20-1 combines with J gene TRBJ2-1; D is uncertain. CDR3 length equals 11 residues. Germline CDR1 and CDR2: DFQATT and SNEGSKA (reference sequence). V was trimmed by 5 bases and J by 8 bases, leaving 10 bases between them.

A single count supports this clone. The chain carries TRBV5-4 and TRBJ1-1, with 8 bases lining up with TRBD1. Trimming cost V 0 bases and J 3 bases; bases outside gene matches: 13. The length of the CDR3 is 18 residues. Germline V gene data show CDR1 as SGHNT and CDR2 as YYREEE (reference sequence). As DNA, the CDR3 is TGTGCCAGCAGCTTGGGTGGGGACAGGACGGGTTTTGACACTGAAGCTTTCTTT. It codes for CASSLGGDRTGFDTEAFF.

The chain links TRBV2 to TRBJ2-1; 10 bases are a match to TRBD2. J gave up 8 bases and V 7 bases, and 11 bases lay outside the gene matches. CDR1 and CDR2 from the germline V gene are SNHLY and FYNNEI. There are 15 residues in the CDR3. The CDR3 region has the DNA TGTGCCAGCACCGAAGCGGGAGGGCCGGATTATGAGCAGTTCTTC. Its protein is CASTEAGGPDYEQFF. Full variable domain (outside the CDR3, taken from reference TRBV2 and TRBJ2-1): EPEVTQTPSHQVTQMGQEVILRCVPISNHLYFYWYRQILGQKVEFLVSFYNNEISEKSEIFDDQFSVERPDGSNFTLKIRSTKLEDSAMYFCASTEAGGPDYEQFFGPGTRLTVL.

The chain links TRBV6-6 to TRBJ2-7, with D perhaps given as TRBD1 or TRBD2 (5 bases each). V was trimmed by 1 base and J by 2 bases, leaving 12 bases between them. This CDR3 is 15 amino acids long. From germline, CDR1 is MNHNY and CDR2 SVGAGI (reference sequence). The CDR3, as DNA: TGTGCCAGCAGTTACTTCCGGGGCGGTCCCTACGAGCAGTACTTC. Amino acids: CASSYFRGGPYEQYF.

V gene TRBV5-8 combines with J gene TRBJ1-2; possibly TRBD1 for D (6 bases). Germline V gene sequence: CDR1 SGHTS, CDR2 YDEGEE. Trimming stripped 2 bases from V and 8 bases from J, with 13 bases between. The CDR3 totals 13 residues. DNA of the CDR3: TGTGCCAGCAGCTTTCGACAGGTCGACGGCTACACCTTC. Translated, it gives CASSFRQVDGYTF.

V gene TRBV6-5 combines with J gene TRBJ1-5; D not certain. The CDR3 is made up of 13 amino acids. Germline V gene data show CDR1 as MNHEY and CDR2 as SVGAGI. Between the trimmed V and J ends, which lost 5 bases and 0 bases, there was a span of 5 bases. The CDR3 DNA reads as TGTGCCAGCAGTACCGATAGCAATCAGCCCCAGCATTTT. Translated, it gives CASSTDSNQPQHF.